This TCR beta chain was profiled in a study of STAT5B mutations in CD4+ large granular lymphocyte leukemia. Study-wide findings and caveats: Top patient clones used TRBV06 genes more often: 8/27 versus 2/35 in controls. Without putative leukemic clones, patient CD4-sorted repertoires remained more clonal than healthy CD4+ repertoires.

This clone turned up a few times. The antigen is unknown. Using immunoSEQ multiplex PCR, the repertoire was profiled, and TCRdb retains in-frame clones only, with some absent. Here the sample spans roughly 3,500 clones, over 75% being singletons. The CDR3 totals 12 residues. The germline V and J ends were trimmed by 4 bases and 0 bases, with 4 bases remaining between them. Germline V gene sequence: CDR1 SGHVS, CDR2 FQNEAQ. The origin of this receptor is a human donor in good health. Source material: CD4+ T cells from blood buffy coats. The chain has TRBV7-8 and TRBJ2-7; D unresolved. The CDR3 nucleotides are TGTGCCAGCAGCTCGCACTCCTACGAGCAGTACTTC. Amino acids: CASSSHSYEQYF.